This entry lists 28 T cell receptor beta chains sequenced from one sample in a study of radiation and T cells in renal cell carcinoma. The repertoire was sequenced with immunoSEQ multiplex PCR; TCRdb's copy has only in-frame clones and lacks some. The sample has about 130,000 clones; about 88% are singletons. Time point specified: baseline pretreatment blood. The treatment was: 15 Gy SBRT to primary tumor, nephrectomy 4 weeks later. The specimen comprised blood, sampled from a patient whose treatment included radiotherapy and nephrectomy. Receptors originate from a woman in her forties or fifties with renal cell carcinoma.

The CDR3 DNA follows: TGCGCCAGCAGCTTGAGACTAGCGGGAAATGAGCAGTTCTTC. Protein product: CASSLRLAGNEQFF. This chain joins TRBV5-1 and TRBJ2-1; 11 bases are shared with TRBD2. The length of the CDR3 is 14 residues. The V and J ends lost 1 base and 7 bases, in that order; junction bases with no gene match: 1. Germline assignment: CDR1 SGHRS and CDR2 YFSETQ.

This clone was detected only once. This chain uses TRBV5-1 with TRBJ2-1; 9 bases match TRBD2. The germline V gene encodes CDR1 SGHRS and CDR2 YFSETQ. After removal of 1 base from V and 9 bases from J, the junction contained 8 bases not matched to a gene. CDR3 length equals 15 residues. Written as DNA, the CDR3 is TGCGCCAGCAGCTTGTCGGGTAGCGGGGGACGTGAGCAGTTCTTC. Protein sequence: CASSLSGSGGREQFF. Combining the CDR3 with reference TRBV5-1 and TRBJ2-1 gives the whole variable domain KAGVTQTPRYLIKTRGQQVTLSCSPISGHRSVSWYQQTPGQGLQFLFEYFSETQRNKGNFPGRFSGRQFSNSRSEMNVSTLELGDSALYLCASSLSGSGGREQFFGPGTRLTVL.

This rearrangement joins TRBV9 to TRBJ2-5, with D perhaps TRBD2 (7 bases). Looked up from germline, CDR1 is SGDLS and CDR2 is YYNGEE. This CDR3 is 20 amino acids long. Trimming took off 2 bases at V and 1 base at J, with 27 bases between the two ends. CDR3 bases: TGTGCCAGCAGCGTGGGGGGCGCGGGGGTTCGATCGGCTTTCCAAGAGACCCAGTACTTC. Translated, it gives CASSVGGAGVRSAFQETQYF.

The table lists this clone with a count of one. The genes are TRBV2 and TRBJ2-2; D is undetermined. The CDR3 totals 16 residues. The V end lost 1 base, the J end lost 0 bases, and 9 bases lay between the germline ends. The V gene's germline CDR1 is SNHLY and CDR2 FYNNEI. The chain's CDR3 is CASSEELSANTGELFF. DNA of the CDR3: TGTGCCAGCAGTGAAGAACTATCAGCGAACACCGGGGAGCTGTTTTTT.

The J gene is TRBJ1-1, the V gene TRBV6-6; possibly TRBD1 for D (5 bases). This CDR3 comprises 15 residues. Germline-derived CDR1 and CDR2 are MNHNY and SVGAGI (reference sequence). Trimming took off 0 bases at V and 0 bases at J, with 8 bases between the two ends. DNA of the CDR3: TGTGCCAGCAGTTACTCGAGGGGCCTGAACACTGAAGCTTTCTTT. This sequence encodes CASSYSRGLNTEAFF.

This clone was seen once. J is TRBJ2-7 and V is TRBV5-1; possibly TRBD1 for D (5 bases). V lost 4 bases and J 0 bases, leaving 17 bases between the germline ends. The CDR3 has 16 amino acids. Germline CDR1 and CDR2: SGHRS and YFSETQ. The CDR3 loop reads CASSLSRTGVSYEQYF. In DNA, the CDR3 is TGCGCCAGCAGCCTTTCACGTACAGGTGTCTCCTACGAGCAGTACTTC.

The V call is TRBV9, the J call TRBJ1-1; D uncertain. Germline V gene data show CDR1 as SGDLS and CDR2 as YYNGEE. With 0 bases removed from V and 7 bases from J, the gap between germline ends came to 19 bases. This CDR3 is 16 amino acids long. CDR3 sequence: CASSVEFSRSAREAFF. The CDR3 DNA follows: TGTGCCAGCAGCGTAGAGTTCTCCAGGTCCGCCCGTGAAGCTTTCTTT.

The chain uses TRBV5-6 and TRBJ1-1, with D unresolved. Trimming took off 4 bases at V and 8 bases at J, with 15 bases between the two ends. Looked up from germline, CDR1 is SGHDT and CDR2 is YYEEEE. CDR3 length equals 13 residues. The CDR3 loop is CASSIRAEREAFF. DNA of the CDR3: TGTGCCAGCAGCATCCGGGCCGAAAGGGAAGCTTTCTTT.

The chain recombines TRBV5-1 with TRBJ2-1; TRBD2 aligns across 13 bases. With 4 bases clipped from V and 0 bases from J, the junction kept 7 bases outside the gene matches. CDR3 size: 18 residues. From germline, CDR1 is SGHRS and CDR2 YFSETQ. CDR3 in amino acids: CASSTGLAGARSYNEQFF. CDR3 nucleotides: TGCGCCAGCAGCACAGGACTAGCGGGGGCCCGCTCCTACAATGAGCAGTTCTTC.

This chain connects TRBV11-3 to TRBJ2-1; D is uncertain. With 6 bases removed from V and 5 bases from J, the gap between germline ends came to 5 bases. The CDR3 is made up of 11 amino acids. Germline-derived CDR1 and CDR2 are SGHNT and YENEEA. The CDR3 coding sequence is TGTGCCAGCAGGGGTGACAATGAGCAGTTCTTC. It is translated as CASRGDNEQFF.

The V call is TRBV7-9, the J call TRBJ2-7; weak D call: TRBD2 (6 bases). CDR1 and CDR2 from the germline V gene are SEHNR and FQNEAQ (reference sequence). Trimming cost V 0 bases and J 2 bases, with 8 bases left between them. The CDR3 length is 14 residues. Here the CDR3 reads CASSLAGGAYEQYF. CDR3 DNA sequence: TGTGCCAGCAGCTTAGCGGGGGGAGCCTACGAGCAGTACTTC.

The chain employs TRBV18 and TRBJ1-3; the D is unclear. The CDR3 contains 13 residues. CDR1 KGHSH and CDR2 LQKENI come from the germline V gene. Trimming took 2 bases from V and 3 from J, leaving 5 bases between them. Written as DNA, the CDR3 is TGTGCCAGCTCACCATATGGTGGAAACACCATATATTTT. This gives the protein CASSPYGGNTIYF.

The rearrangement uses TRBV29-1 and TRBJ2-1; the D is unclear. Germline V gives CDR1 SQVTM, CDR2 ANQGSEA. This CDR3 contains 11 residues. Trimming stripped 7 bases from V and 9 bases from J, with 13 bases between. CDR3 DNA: TGCAGCGCCGCGAGTAGCACTGAGCAGTTCTTC. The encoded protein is CSAASSTEQFF.

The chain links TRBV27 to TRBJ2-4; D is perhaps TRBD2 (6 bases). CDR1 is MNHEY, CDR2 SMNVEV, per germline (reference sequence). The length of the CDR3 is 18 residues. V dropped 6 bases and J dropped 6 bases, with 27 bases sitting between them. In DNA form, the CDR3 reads TGTGCCAGCAGCCAACTAGAAACAGGAACTGGGACTGCAAACATTCAGTACTTC. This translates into CASSQLETGTGTANIQYF.

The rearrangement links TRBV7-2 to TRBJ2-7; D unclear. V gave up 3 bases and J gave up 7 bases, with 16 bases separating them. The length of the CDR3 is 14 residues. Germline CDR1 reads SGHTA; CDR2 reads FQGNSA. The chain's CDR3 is CASSLSISSGEQYF. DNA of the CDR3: TGTGCCAGCAGCTTGAGTATTTCATCGGGTGAGCAGTACTTC.

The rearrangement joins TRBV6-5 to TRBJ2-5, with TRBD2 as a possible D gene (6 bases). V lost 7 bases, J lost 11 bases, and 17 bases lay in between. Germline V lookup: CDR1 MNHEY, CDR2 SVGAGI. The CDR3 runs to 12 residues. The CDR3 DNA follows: TGTGCCAGCATGCGGGACCGCGGAGAGCAGTACTTC. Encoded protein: CASMRDRGEQYF.

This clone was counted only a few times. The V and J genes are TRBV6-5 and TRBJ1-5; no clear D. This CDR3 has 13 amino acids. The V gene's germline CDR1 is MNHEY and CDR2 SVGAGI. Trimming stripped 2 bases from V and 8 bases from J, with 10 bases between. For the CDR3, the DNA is TGTGCCAGCAGTTACGATCCCGCGGAGCCCCAGCATTTT. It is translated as CASSYDPAEPQHF.

CDR3 nucleotide sequence: TGTGCCAGCAGCTTGTCGCGGGGGGGAGACAGCGCCTACGAGCAGTACTTC. Translation gives CASSLSRGGDSAYEQYF. The rearrangement uses TRBV5-4 and TRBJ2-7; 9 bases map to TRBD2. Per the germline V gene, CDR1 is SGHNT and CDR2 is YYREEE (reference sequence). V dropped 1 base and J dropped 2; count of bases not matched to a gene: 10. The length of the CDR3 is 17 residues.

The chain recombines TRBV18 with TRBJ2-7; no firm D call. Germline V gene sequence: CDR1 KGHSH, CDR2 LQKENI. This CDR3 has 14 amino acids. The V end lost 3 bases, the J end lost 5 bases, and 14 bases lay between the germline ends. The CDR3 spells CASSPLKGSDEQYF. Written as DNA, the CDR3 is TGTGCCAGCTCACCTCTTAAGGGTTCGGACGAGCAGTACTTC.

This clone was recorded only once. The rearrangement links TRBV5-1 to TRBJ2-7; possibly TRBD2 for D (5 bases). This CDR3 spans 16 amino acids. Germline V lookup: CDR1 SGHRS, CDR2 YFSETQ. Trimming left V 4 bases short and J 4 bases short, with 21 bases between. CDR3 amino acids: CASSLAPGRQPYEQYF. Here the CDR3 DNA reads TGCGCCAGCAGCCTAGCTCCGGGTCGCCAGCCTTACGAGCAGTACTTC. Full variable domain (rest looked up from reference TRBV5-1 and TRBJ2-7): KAGVTQTPRYLIKTRGQQVTLSCSPISGHRSVSWYQQTPGQGLQFLFEYFSETQRNKGNFPGRFSGRQFSNSRSEMNVSTLELGDSALYLCASSLAPGRQPYEQYFGPGTRLTVT.

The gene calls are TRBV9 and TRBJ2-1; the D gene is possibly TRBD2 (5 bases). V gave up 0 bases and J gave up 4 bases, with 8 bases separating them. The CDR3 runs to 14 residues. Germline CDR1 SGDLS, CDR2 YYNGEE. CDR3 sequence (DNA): TGTGCCAGCAGCGTAGCTGGGAGATACAATGAGCAGTTCTTC. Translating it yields CASSVAGRYNEQFF. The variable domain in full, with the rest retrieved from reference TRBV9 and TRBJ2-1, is DSGVTQTPKHLITATGQRVTLRCSPRSGDLSVYWYQQSLDQGLQFLIQYYNGEERAKGNILERFSAQQFPDLHSELNLSSLELGDSALYFCASSVAGRYNEQFFGPGTRLTVL.

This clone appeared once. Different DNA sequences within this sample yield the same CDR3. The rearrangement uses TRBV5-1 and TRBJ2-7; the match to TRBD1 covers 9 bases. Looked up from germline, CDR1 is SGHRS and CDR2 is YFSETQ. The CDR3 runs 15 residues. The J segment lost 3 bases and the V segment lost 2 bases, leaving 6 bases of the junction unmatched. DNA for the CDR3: TGCGCCAGCAGCTTATCCGGGACAGGGATCTACGAGCAGTACTTC. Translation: CASSLSGTGIYEQYF.

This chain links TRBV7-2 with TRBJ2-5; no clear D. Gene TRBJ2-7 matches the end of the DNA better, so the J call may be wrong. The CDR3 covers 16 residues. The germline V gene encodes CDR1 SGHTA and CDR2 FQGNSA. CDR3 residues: CASSLEGQISSYEQYF. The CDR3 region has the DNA TGTGCCAGCAGCTTAGAAGGGCAGATCAGCTCCTACGAGCAGTACTTC.

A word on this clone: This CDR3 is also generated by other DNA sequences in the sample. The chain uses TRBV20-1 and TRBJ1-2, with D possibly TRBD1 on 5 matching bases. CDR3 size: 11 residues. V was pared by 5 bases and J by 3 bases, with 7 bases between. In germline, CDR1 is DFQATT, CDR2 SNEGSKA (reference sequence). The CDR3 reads CSARGDYGYTF. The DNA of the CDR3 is TGCAGTGCTCGGGGCGACTATGGCTACACCTTC.

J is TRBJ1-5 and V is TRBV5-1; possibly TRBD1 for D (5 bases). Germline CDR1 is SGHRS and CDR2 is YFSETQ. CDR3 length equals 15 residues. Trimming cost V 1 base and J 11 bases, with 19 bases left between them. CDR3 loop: CASSLFPGTVQAQHF. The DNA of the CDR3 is TGCGCCAGCAGCTTGTTTCCGGGGACGGTTCAAGCCCAGCATTTT.

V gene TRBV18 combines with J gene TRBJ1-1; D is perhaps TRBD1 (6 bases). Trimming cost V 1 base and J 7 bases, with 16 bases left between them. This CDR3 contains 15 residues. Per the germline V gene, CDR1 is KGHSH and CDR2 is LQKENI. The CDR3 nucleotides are TGTGCCAGCTCACCACGATGGTCAGGGGAGGATGAAGCTTTCTTT. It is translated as CASSPRWSGEDEAFF.

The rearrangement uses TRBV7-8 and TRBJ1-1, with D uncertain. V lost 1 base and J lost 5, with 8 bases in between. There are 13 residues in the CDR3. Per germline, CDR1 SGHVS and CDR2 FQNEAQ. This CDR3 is CASSLGTGTEAFF. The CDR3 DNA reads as TGTGCCAGCAGCTTAGGGACGGGGACTGAAGCTTTCTTT.

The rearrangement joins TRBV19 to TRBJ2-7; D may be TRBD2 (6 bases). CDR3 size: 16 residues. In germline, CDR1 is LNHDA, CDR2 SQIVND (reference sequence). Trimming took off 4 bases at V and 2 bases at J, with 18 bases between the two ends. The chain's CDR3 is CASSTPAGRIPYEQYF. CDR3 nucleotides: TGTGCCAGTAGTACCCCTGCGGGACGCATTCCCTACGAGCAGTACTTC.